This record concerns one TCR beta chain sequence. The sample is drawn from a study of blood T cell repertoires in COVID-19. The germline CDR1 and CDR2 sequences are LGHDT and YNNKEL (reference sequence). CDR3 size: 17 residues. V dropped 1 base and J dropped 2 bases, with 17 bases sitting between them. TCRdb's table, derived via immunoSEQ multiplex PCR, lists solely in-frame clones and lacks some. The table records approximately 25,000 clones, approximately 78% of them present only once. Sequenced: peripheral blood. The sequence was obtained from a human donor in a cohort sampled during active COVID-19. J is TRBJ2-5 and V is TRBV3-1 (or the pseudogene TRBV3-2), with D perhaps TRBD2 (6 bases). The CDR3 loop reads CASSQVGAGRWQETQYF. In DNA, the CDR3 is TGTGCCAGCAGCCAAGTAGGGGCGGGGAGGTGGCAAGAGACCCAGTACTTC.